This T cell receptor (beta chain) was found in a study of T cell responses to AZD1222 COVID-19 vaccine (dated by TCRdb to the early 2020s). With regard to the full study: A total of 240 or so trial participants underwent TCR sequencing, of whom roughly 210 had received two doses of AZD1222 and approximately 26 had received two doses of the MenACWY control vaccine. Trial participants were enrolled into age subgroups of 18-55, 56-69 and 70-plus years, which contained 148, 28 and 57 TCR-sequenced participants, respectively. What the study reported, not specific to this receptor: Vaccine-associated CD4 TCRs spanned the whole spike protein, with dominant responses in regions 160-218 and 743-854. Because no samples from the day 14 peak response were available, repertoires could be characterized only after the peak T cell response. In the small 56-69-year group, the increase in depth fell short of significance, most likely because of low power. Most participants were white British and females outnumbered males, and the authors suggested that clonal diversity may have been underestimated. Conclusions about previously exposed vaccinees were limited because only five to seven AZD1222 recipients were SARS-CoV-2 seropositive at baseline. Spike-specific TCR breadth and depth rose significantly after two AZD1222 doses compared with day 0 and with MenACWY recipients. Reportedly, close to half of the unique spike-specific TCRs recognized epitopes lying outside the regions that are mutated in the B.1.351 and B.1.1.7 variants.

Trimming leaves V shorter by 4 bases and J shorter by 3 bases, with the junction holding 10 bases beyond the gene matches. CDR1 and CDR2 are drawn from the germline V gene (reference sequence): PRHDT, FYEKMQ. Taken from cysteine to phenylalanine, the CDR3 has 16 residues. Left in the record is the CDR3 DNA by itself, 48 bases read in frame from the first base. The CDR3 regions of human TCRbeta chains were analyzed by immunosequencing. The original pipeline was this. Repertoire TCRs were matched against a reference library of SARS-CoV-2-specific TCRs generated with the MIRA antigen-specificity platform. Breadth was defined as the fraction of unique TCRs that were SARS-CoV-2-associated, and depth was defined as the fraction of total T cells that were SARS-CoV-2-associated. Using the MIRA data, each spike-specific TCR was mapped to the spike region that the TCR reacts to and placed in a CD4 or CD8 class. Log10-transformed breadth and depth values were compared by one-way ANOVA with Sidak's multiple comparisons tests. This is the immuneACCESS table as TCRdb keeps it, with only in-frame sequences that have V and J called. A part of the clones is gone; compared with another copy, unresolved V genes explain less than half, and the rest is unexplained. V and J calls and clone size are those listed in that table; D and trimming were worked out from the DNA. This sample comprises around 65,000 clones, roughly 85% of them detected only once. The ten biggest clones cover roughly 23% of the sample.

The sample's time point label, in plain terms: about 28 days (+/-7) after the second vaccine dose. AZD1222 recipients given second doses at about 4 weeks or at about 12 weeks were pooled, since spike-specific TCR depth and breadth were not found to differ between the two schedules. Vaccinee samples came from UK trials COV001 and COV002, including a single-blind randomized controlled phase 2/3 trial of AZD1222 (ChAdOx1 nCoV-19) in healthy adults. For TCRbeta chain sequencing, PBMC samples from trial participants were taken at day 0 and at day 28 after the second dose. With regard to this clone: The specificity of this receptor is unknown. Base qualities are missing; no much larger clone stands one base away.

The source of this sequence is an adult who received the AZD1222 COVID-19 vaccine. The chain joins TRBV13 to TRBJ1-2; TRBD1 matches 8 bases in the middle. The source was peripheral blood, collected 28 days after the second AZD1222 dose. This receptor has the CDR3 CASSSPTGTGHYGYTF. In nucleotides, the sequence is TGTGCCAGCAGCTCGCCGACCGGGACAGGACACTATGGCTACACCTTC.